This passage covers 28 T cell receptor beta chains from one sample sequenced in a study of blood T cell repertoires in COVID-19. TCRdb keeps only in-frame clones here, not all; method: immunoSEQ multiplex PCR. The table includes roughly 80,000 clones, about 88% detected once. The sample was peripheral blood. These receptors all stem from a human donor in a cohort sampled during active COVID-19.

The chain uses TRBV19 and TRBJ2-3, with TRBD2 matching 9 bases. This CDR3 comprises 18 residues. V lost 2 bases, J lost 2 bases, and 11 bases stayed unmatched. Germline V gene sequence: CDR1 LNHDA, CDR2 SQIVND (reference sequence). The CDR3 nucleotides read TGTGCCAGTAGTATATTCTCGGCGCGCGGGGGGGCCACAGATACGCAGTATTTT. Translating gives CASSIFSARGGATDTQYF.

The chain joins TRBV9 to TRBJ2-7, with 10 bases fitting TRBD2. The CDR3 sequence is 15 residues long. The ends lost 0 bases at V and 4 bases at J; junction bases unmatched: 4. The germline gives CDR1 SGDLS, CDR2 YYNGEE. CDR3 DNA: TGTGCCAGCAGCGTAGGTCCTAGCGGGGGATACGAGCAGTACTTC. Protein product: CASSVGPSGGYEQYF.

The rearrangement links TRBV28 to TRBJ2-1; 8 nucleotides agree with TRBD2. V lost 7 bases and J lost 0; bases outside the gene matches: 8. Germline values: CDR1 MDHEN, CDR2 SYDVKM. This CDR3 has 16 residues. This chain's CDR3 is CASIPSGLHSYNEQFF. The CDR3 nucleotides read TGTGCCAGCATCCCTAGCGGGCTCCACTCCTACAATGAGCAGTTCTTC. Supplemented by reference TRBV28 and TRBJ2-1, the full variable domain reads DVKVTQSSRYLVKRTGEKVFLECVQDMDHENMFWYRQDPGLGLRLIYFSYDVKMKEKGDIPEGYSVSREKKERFSLILESASTNQTSMYLCASIPSGLHSYNEQFFGPGTRLTVL.

This clone was seen once. The gene calls are TRBV4-1 and TRBJ2-3; possibly TRBD2 for D (6 bases). The germline gives CDR1 MGHRA, CDR2 YSYEKL. This CDR3 has 13 amino acids. Trimming took 0 bases from V and 6 from J, leaving 7 bases between them. The CDR3 nucleotides read TGCGCCAGCAGCCAAGACCTAGCGGATACGCAGTATTTT. It specifies CASSQDLADTQYF.

The chain is built from TRBV6-5 and TRBJ2-7, with 8 positions matching TRBD1. The CDR3 is made up of 14 amino acids. Germline trimming cut 4 bases from V and 3 bases from J; bases unmatched to any gene: 5. Germline lookup yields CDR1 MNHEY and CDR2 SVGAGI. CDR3 nucleotide sequence: TGTGCCAGCAGTTCCGGACAGGGAATCTACGAGCAGTACTTC. Residues: CASSSGQGIYEQYF.

V gene TRBV24-1 combines with J gene TRBJ1-6; D is possibly TRBD1 (5 bases). Germline loops: CDR1 KGHDR, CDR2 SFDVKD. CDR3 length: 15 residues. V was trimmed by 3 bases and J by 8 bases, leaving 13 bases between them. The CDR3: CATSDGGLGDSPLHF. CDR3 sequence (DNA): TGTGCCACCAGTGATGGGGGACTAGGGGATTCACCCCTCCACTTT.

The chain has TRBV7-8 and TRBJ2-7; 11 bases align to TRBD2. Germline assignment: CDR1 SGHVS and CDR2 FQNEAQ. The V and J ends lost 5 bases and 4 bases, in that order; junction bases with no gene match: 16. This CDR3 comprises 18 residues. For the CDR3, the DNA is TGTGCCAGCAGCCCCCGACTAGCGGGGCCCCTTAAGGGTTACGAGCAGTACTTC. Translation: CASSPRLAGPLKGYEQYF. Based on the CDR3 plus reference TRBV7-8 and TRBJ2-7, the full variable domain is GAGVSQSPRYKVAKRGQDVALRCDPISGHVSLFWYQQALGQGPEFLTYFQNEAQLDKSGLPSDRFFAERPEGSVSTLKIQRTQQEDSAVYLCASSPRLAGPLKGYEQYFGPGTRLTVT.

V usage is TRBV9 and J usage is TRBJ1-2; 7 bases fit TRBD1. The germline V gene has CDR1 SGDLS and CDR2 YYNGEE. This CDR3 spans 17 amino acids. V was clipped by 4 bases and J by 4 bases; unmatched bases: 16. CDR3 DNA: TGTGCCAGCAGCCCCCGGACAGGACCCCCCAACATCTATGGCTACACCTTC. Translating gives CASSPRTGPPNIYGYTF.

This chain uses TRBV13 with TRBJ2-7; TRBD1 matches 7 bases. V lost 5 bases to trimming and J lost 4 bases; unmatched junction nucleotides: 17. The V gene's germline CDR1 is PRHDT and CDR2 FYEKMQ (reference sequence). CDR3 length equals 17 residues. CDR3 in DNA: TGTGCCAGCAGCACCTCCGAGCATCTAGGGGGCCTTTACGAGCAGTACTTC. Encoded protein: CASSTSEHLGGLYEQYF.

This chain connects TRBV3-1 (or the pseudogene TRBV3-2) to TRBJ1-1, with 12 bases identical to TRBD1. This CDR3 comprises 22 residues. Per germline, CDR1 LGHDT and CDR2 YNNKEL (reference sequence). V was pared by 3 bases and J by 2 bases, with 22 bases of the junction left unmatched. The DNA for the CDR3 is TGTGCCAGCAGCCACCAAACCGGGACAGGGGGCGTGAGGGCGCGGGGAAACACTGAAGCTTTCTTT. Translating gives CASSHQTGTGGVRARGNTEAFF.

V and J are TRBV19 and TRBJ1-1; TRBD1 is a possible D gene (5 bases). This CDR3 is 12 amino acids long. Germline values: CDR1 LNHDA, CDR2 SQIVND (reference sequence). The V end was cut by 6 bases, the J end by 4 bases, with 9 bases between. The CDR3 nucleotides read TGTGCCAGTAGGGGGGGAGGCACTGAAGCTTTCTTT. Translated: CASRGGGTEAFF.

This clone was seen once. V and J are TRBV7-2 and TRBJ2-1; 11 positions match TRBD2. With 5 bases clipped from V and 7 bases from J, the junction kept 10 bases outside the gene matches. Per germline, CDR1 SGHTA and CDR2 FQGNSA. CDR3 length: 16 residues. The CDR3 here is CASSTLAGGIVNEQFF. CDR3 in DNA: TGTGCCAGCAGCACATTAGCGGGAGGGATAGTTAATGAGCAGTTCTTC. Based on the CDR3 plus reference TRBV7-2 and TRBJ2-1, the full variable domain is GAGVSQSPSNKVTEKGKDVELRCDPISGHTALYWYRQSLGQGLEFLIYFQGNSAPDKSGLPSDRFSAERTGGSVSTLTIQRTQQEDSAVYLCASSTLAGGIVNEQFFGPGTRLTVL.

V is TRBV9 and J is TRBJ2-7, with 12 positions matching TRBD2. CDR3 length: 15 residues. J gave up 6 bases and V 0 bases, and 4 bases lay outside the gene matches. Per germline, CDR1 SGDLS and CDR2 YYNGEE. The CDR3 coding sequence is TGTGCCAGCAGCGTAGTGGCTAGCGGGGGGGCCGAGCAGTACTTC. It specifies CASSVVASGGAEQYF.

The chain combines TRBV4-1 with TRBJ2-5; 8 bases align to TRBD1. The germline gives CDR1 MGHRA, CDR2 YSYEKL. J lost 4 bases, V lost 4 bases, and 8 bases had no gene match. The CDR3 covers 15 residues. CDR3 DNA: TGCGCCAGCAGCCCCAACCCCACAGGGGGAGAGACCCAGTACTTC. Amino acids: CASSPNPTGGETQYF.

This clone appeared a single time. This chain links TRBV3-1 (or the pseudogene TRBV3-2) with TRBJ2-1, with 11 nucleotides matching TRBD2. Germline CDR1 LGHDT, CDR2 YNNKEL (reference sequence). The CDR3 sequence is 15 residues long. V was pared by 0 bases and J by 10 bases, with 5 bases of the junction left unmatched. CDR3 coding DNA: TGTGCCAGCAGCCAAGAGACTAGCGGGATTCTGGAGCAGTTCTTC. Amino acids: CASSQETSGILEQFF.

V usage is TRBV2 and J usage is TRBJ1-2; 10 nucleotides align to TRBD1. Trimming cost V 1 base and J 3 bases; bases outside gene matches: 2. Germline values: CDR1 SNHLY, CDR2 FYNNEI. The CDR3 spans 15 residues. The CDR3 DNA follows: TGTGCCAGCAGTGAAGGGGACAGGGGTTACTATGGCTACACCTTC. Its protein is CASSEGDRGYYGYTF.

V is TRBV18 and J is TRBJ2-1; D possibly corresponds to TRBD2 (6 bases). Germline CDR1 is KGHSH and CDR2 is LQKENI. V lost 5 bases to trimming and J lost 9 bases, with 23 bases between them. The CDR3 length is 16 residues. The CDR3 reads CASSILRERDRVEQFF. CDR3 bases: TGTGCCAGCTCAATTTTGCGGGAACGGGATAGGGTTGAGCAGTTCTTC.

The chain couples TRBV4-2 to TRBJ2-3; TRBD2 matches at 16 bases. This CDR3 spans 21 amino acids. With V trimmed by 4 bases and J by 6 bases, 19 bases remained unmatched. From germline, CDR1 is LGHNA and CDR2 YNFKEQ. The CDR3 DNA sequence: TGTGCCAGCAGCCCAAGACCTGGGACTAGCGGGAGGGCCTTGATGGGGGATACGCAGTATTTT. It specifies CASSPRPGTSGRALMGDTQYF.

The V and J genes are TRBV11-2 and TRBJ2-2; D is possibly TRBD2 (6 bases). The CDR3 is made up of 14 amino acids. Germline assignment: CDR1 SGHAT and CDR2 FQNNGV. Trimming shortened V by 1 base and J by 8 bases, and 11 bases separated the two germline ends. CDR3 in DNA: TGTGCCAGCAGCTTAGTTGGAGGGACTGGGGAGCTGTTTTTT. Its protein product is CASSLVGGTGELFF.

The V and J genes are TRBV6-6 and TRBJ2-7; TRBD1 aligns across 7 bases. The CDR3 is made up of 14 amino acids. V trimming: 2 bases; J trimming: 6 bases; junction bases outside the gene matches: 7. CDR1 is MNHNY, CDR2 SVGAGI, per germline (reference sequence). CDR3 sequence reads: CASSYSWTGVEQYF. CDR3 nucleotides: TGTGCCAGCAGTTACAGCTGGACAGGAGTCGAGCAGTACTTC.

The chain employs TRBV5-8 and TRBJ1-5; D uncertain. The CDR3 covers 14 residues. V was cut by 0 bases and J by 2 bases, with 6 bases left in between. CDR1 is SGHTS, CDR2 YDEGEE, per germline. The CDR3 sequence: CASSLGHGNQPQHF. CDR3 nucleotide sequence: TGTGCCAGCAGCTTGGGACACGGCAATCAGCCCCAGCATTTT.

The CDR3, as DNA: TGTGCCAGCAGCTTGCTGAGCGGAACCTACGAGCAGTACTTC. This sequence encodes CASSLLSGTYEQYF. The chain uses TRBV7-2 and TRBJ2-7, with D possibly being TRBD2 (5 bases). Germline CDR1 is SGHTA and CDR2 is FQGNSA. This CDR3 contains 14 residues. Trimming left V 3 bases short and J 2 bases short, with 11 bases between.

This chain links TRBV6-1 with TRBJ1-1, with no clear D. This CDR3 spans 16 amino acids. CDR1 is MNHNS, CDR2 SASEGT, per germline. Trimming left V 0 bases short and J 1 base short, with 12 bases between. The CDR3 DNA sequence: TGTGCCAGCAGTGAAGCAAGTTCACAAACGAACACTGAAGCTTTCTTT. Translated: CASSEASSQTNTEAFF.

V gene TRBV27 combines with J gene TRBJ2-1; D may be TRBD1 (6 bases). Deletions cut 7 bases from V and 0 bases from J, with 10 bases between. This CDR3 region has 14 residues. Germline CDR1 and CDR2: MNHEY and SMNVEV (reference sequence). CDR3 DNA sequence: TGTGCCAGCACCGGACAGAGCTCCTACAATGAGCAGTTCTTC. Its protein is CASTGQSSYNEQFF.

This chain links TRBV7-9 with TRBJ1-2; D possibly corresponds to TRBD1 (5 bases). This CDR3 region has 11 residues. The V gene lost 7 bases and the J gene lost 8 bases, with 11 bases spanning the gap. CDR1 and CDR2 (germline): SEHNR, FQNEAQ (reference sequence). The CDR3 sequence is CASTWGGGYTF. CDR3 DNA: TGTGCCAGCACCTGGGGGGGAGGCTACACCTTC.

The CDR3 sequence is CASIPVNEETQYF. Written as DNA, the CDR3 is TGTGCCAGCATACCAGTAAACGAAGAGACCCAGTACTTC. The chain joins TRBV28 to TRBJ2-5; no firm D call. The CDR3 sequence is 13 residues long. V was cut by 7 bases and J by 3 bases, with 12 bases left in between. Germline assignment: CDR1 MDHEN and CDR2 SYDVKM.

CDR3 coding DNA: TGTGCCAGCAGCCCAGGGGTGAATGAAAAACTGTTTTTT. Amino acids: CASSPGVNEKLFF. The chain recombines TRBV5-5 with TRBJ1-4; tentatively, D is TRBD1 (6 bases). Germline CDR1 reads SGHKS; CDR2 reads YYEKEE (reference sequence). This CDR3 spans 13 amino acids. Trimming removed 4 bases from V and 5 bases from J, with 9 bases in between.

The chain employs TRBV5-6 and TRBJ1-2; TRBD1 aligns across 7 bases. CDR1 and CDR2 (germline): SGHDT, YYEEEE. Unmatched junction bases numbered 12, after V lost 0 bases and J lost 7 bases. The CDR3 covers 16 residues. The DNA for the CDR3 is TGTGCCAGCAGCTTGGGGGTGGACAGGCCCAATGGTGGCTACACCTTC. Translated, it gives CASSLGVDRPNGGYTF.